The 20 T cell receptor beta chains below come from one sample, sequenced in a study of blood T cells in healthy people across ages. Then a second PCR, running roughly 6 to 11 cycles, was carried out with a sample-barcoded 5' primer and a J-beta primer mix. TCRdb reanalysed the 5' RACE reads using MiXCR and keeps one entry per CDR3 protein. The sample has roughly 1,000,000 distinct CDR3 sequences, around 27% seen once. These data were likewise used in another study, on T cells of mothers and their children.

The sample was blood. These TCRs come from a girl aged 2 to 10 in good health.

This clonotype was counted between two and nine times. The rearrangement links TRBV20-1 to TRBJ2-7; 12 bases are a match to TRBD2. There are 13 residues in the CDR3. Germline CDR1 and CDR2: DFQATT and SNEGSKA (reference sequence). V lost 6 bases, J lost 6 bases, and 6 bases stayed unmatched. For the CDR3, the DNA is TGCAGTGCCAGACTAGCGGGGGATCTCGAGCAGTACTTC. Encoded protein: CSARLAGDLEQYF.

This clonotype was detected a few times. The V gene is TRBV9, the J gene TRBJ1-3; no reliable D call. CDR1 is SGDLS, CDR2 YYNGEE, per germline. The CDR3 is made up of 14 amino acids. With 0 bases removed from V and 0 bases from J, the gap between germline ends came to 4 bases. CDR3 residues: CASSVGPSGNTIYF. The DNA of the CDR3 is TGTGCCAGCAGCGTAGGCCCCTCTGGAAACACCATATATTTT. Combining the CDR3 with reference TRBV9 and TRBJ1-3 gives the whole variable domain DSGVTQTPKHLITATGQRVTLRCSPRSGDLSVYWYQQSLDQGLQFLIQYYNGEERAKGNILERFSAQQFPDLHSELNLSSLELGDSALYFCASSVGPSGNTIYFGEGSWLTVV.

The chain is built from TRBV4-2 and TRBJ2-5; D is possibly TRBD2 (5 bases). Trimming stripped 1 base from V and 5 bases from J, with 14 bases between. Germline V lookup: CDR1 LGHNA, CDR2 YNFKEQ. The CDR3 covers 15 residues. CDR3 coding DNA: TGTGCCAGCAGCCAAGCCGACGGAGGTGATGAGACCCAGTACTTC. Translation gives CASSQADGGDETQYF.

The V gene is TRBV28, the J gene TRBJ1-2; 7 nucleotides align to TRBD1. This CDR3 is 14 amino acids long. V gave up 4 bases and J gave up 6 bases; unmatched junction bases: 8. The germline gives CDR1 MDHEN, CDR2 SYDVKM. This CDR3 reads CASSWDRDLNGYTF. CDR3 nucleotide sequence: TGTGCCAGCAGTTGGGACAGAGATCTAAATGGCTACACCTTC.

This clonotype came up a few times. This sequence joins TRBV18 and TRBJ1-3, with D unclear. CDR1 KGHSH and CDR2 LQKENI come from the germline V gene. V was trimmed by 0 bases and J by 0 bases, leaving 9 bases between them. The CDR3 is 16 residues long. The CDR3 reads CASSPPAGNSGNTIYF. The CDR3 coding sequence is TGTGCCAGCTCACCACCGGCGGGCAACTCTGGAAACACCATATATTTT.

In its sample, this clonotype was seen a few times. V usage is TRBV9 and J usage is TRBJ2-7; no clear D. CDR3 length: 12 amino acids. The ends were cut back, 3 bases at V and 5 bases at J, with 9 bases in the middle. Germline V gene lookup returns CDR1 SGDLS and CDR2 YYNGEE. The CDR3 DNA sequence: TGTGCCAGCAGCGGACTCCCGGACGAGCAGTACTTC. Its translation: CASSGLPDEQYF.

This clonotype was seen a handful of times. The chain has TRBV6-1 and TRBJ2-5; no reliable D call. V lost 7 bases and J lost 5, with 8 bases in between. The CDR3 has 11 amino acids. Germline V gives CDR1 MNHNS, CDR2 SASEGT. The CDR3 DNA follows: TGTGCCAGCACAAATAGGGAGACCCAGTACTTC. Protein product: CASTNRETQYF.

The chain is built from TRBV29-1 and TRBJ2-3, with D hard to call. The CDR3 is made up of 15 amino acids. Per germline, CDR1 SQVTM and CDR2 ANQGSEA. The V end lost 7 bases, the J end lost 2 bases, and 19 bases lay between the germline ends. For the CDR3, the DNA is TGCAGCGCCTACATGCCCGAATTCCTCACAGATACGCAGTATTTT. Translation: CSAYMPEFLTDTQYF.

J is TRBJ2-7 and V is TRBV14; no reliable D call. The germline V and J ends were trimmed by 4 bases and 2 bases, with 15 bases remaining between them. The CDR3 contains 15 residues. Germline CDR1 reads SGHDN; CDR2 reads FVKESK. The CDR3 region has the DNA TGTGCCAGCAGCCCCATAGGCTACAGTCCCTACGAGCAGTACTTC. Residues: CASSPIGYSPYEQYF.

The V gene is TRBV2, the J gene TRBJ1-2, with a tentative D call TRBD1 (5 bases). The CDR3 is 12 amino acids. V was clipped by 7 bases and J by 7 bases, with 13 bases between them. Germline V CDR1 and CDR2: SNHLY, FYNNEI. The CDR3 here is CASISGTTGYTF. The CDR3 coding sequence is TGTGCCAGCATCTCCGGGACGACTGGCTACACCTTC.

The chain employs TRBV25-1 and TRBJ2-3; no definite D call. Trimming shortened V by 8 bases and J by 2 bases, and 5 bases separated the two germline ends. In germline, CDR1 is MGHDK, CDR2 SYGVNS. This CDR3 region has 11 residues. CDR3 in amino acids: CASWYTDTQYF. Here the CDR3 DNA reads TGTGCCAGCTGGTACACAGATACGCAGTATTTT.

This clonotype was recorded a few times. The chain joins TRBV7-2 to TRBJ2-4, with 7 bases fitting TRBD1. Unmatched junction bases numbered 2, after V lost 3 bases and J lost 0 bases. The CDR3 is 15 amino acids. The germline V gene encodes CDR1 SGHTA and CDR2 FQGNSA. CDR3 bases: TGTGCCAGCAGCTTGACAGGGCTAGCCAAAAACATTCAGTACTTC. Amino acids: CASSLTGLAKNIQYF.

There are a few counts of this clonotype. The CDR3 here is CASSLGAPIATDTQYF. The DNA of the CDR3 is TGTGCCAGCAGCTTAGGAGCGCCTATCGCCACAGATACGCAGTATTTT. The genes are TRBV7-8 and TRBJ2-3; D is undetermined. This CDR3 spans 16 amino acids. The germline V and J ends were trimmed by 1 base and 2 bases, with 13 bases remaining between them. Germline CDR1 SGHVS, CDR2 FQNEAQ.

This clonotype came up a few times. The gene calls are TRBV20-1 and TRBJ2-3, with 7 positions matching TRBD2. With 5 bases clipped from V and 1 base from J, the junction kept 9 bases outside the gene matches. CDR3 length: 15 amino acids. From germline, CDR1 is DFQATT and CDR2 SNEGSKA (reference sequence). The CDR3 DNA is TGCAGTGCTGACTTGGGGAGGGCCCGCACAGATACGCAGTATTTT. This translates into CSADLGRARTDTQYF.

This clonotype showed up just a few times. The J gene is TRBJ2-4, the V gene TRBV5-6; 7 nucleotides match TRBD1. The CDR3 has 14 amino acids. CDR1 is SGHDT, CDR2 YYEEEE, per germline. J gave up 5 bases and V 4 bases, and 6 bases lay outside the gene matches. This CDR3 is CASSPGTAENIQYF. In DNA, the CDR3 is TGTGCCAGCAGCCCCGGGACAGCAGAAAACATTCAGTACTTC.

The V gene is TRBV6-5, the J gene TRBJ1-2; the D gene is possibly TRBD1 (5 bases). V dropped 5 bases and J dropped 5 bases, with 12 bases sitting between them. From germline, CDR1 is MNHEY and CDR2 SVGAGI. The CDR3 consists of 13 residues. The chain's CDR3 is CASSIRGVYGYTF. The CDR3 DNA follows: TGTGCCAGCAGTATCCGGGGGGTTTATGGCTACACCTTC.

The V gene is TRBV9, the J gene TRBJ2-3, with a weak D call TRBD1 (5 bases). The V gene lost 0 bases and the J gene lost 1 base, with 9 bases spanning the gap. The CDR3 totals 15 residues. CDR1 and CDR2 from the germline V gene are SGDLS and YYNGEE. CDR3 protein: CASSVAETGTDTQYF. CDR3 nucleotide sequence: TGTGCCAGCAGCGTAGCTGAGACAGGCACAGATACGCAGTATTTT.

Ten or more counts support this clonotype. The chain combines TRBV29-1 with TRBJ2-5; D may correspond to TRBD1 or TRBD2 (5 bases each). The J call may be mistaken, given a closer DNA end match to TRBJ2-7. This CDR3 spans 14 amino acids. Germline CDR1 is SQVTM and CDR2 is ANQGSEA. CDR3 nucleotide sequence: TGCAGCGTTCTCCGGGACGGGGAGAACTACGAGCAGTACTTC. It specifies CSVLRDGENYEQYF.

This clonotype occurred a few times. The chain has TRBV9 and TRBJ1-3; possibly TRBD1 for D (6 bases). V lost 0 bases, J lost 2 bases, and 9 bases lay in between. Germline CDR1 and CDR2: SGDLS and YYNGEE. The CDR3 extends over 15 amino acids. CDR3 in DNA: TGTGCCAGCAGCGTAGACGGGGGCCCTGGAAACACCATATATTTT. This encodes CASSVDGGPGNTIYF.

This chain links TRBV3-1 with TRBJ2-5; a possible D gene is TRBD1 (5 bases). The last part of the DNA fits TRBJ2-7 better; the J call may be wrong. Germline V gene sequence: CDR1 LGHDT, CDR2 YNNKEL (reference sequence). There are 15 residues in the CDR3. The CDR3 nucleotides read TGTGCCAGCAGCCAAGATTCGACAGATTCCTACGAGCAGTACTTC. Protein: CASSQDSTDSYEQYF.